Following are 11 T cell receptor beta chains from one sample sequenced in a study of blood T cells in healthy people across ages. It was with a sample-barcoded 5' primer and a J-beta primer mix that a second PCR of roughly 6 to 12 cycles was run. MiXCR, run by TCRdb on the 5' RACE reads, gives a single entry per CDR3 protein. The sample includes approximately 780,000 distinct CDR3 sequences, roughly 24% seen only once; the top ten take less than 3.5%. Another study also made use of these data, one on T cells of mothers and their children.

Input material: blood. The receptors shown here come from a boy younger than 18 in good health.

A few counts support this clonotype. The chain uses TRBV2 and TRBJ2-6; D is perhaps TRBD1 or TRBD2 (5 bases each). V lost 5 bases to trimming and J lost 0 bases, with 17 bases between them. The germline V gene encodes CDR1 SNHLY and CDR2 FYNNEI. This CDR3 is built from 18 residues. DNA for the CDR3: TGTGCCAGCAGTCCACCGGGACCAGTCGGCTCTGGGGCCAACGTCCTGACTTTC. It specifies CASSPPGPVGSGANVLTF. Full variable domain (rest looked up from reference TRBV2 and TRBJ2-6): EPEVTQTPSHQVTQMGQEVILRCVPISNHLYFYWYRQILGQKVEFLVSFYNNEISEKSEIFDDQFSVERPDGSNFTLKIRSTKLEDSAMYFCASSPPGPVGSGANVLTFGAGSRLTVL.

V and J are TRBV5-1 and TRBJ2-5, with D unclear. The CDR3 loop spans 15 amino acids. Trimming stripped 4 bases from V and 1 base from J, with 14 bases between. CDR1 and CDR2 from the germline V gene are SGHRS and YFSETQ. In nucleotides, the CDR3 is TGCGCCAGCAGCCCTTCAGGACGCCGCCAAGAGACCCAGTACTTC. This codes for CASSPSGRRQETQYF.

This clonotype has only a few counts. The CDR3 DNA sequence: TGTGCCAGCAGCACCGGACCGGGACAGGGTGGAGAGACCCAGTACTTC. Translation: CASSTGPGQGGETQYF. This sequence joins TRBV7-8 and TRBJ2-5, with TRBD1 matching 9 bases. J was trimmed by 4 bases and V by 5 bases; bases with no gene match: 11. Germline V gives CDR1 SGHVS, CDR2 FQNEAQ. This CDR3 has 16 residues.

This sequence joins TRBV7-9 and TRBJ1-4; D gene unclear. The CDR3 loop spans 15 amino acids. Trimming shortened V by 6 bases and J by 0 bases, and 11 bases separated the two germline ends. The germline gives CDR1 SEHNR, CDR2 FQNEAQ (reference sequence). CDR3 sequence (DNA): TGTGCCAGCAGGTTCGGAGAGTCAACTAATGAAAAACTGTTTTTT. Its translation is CASRFGESTNEKLFF.

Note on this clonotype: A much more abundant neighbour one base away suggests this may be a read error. The DNA of the CDR3 is TGCAGTGCTCCAGGGGGGGGCCGGGAGACCCAGCACTTC. This translates into CSAPGGGRETQHF. The chain has TRBV20-1 and TRBJ2-5; D is possibly TRBD1 or TRBD2 (7 bases each). The CDR3 length is 13 residues. Germline V CDR1 and CDR2: DFQATT, SNEGSKA (reference sequence).

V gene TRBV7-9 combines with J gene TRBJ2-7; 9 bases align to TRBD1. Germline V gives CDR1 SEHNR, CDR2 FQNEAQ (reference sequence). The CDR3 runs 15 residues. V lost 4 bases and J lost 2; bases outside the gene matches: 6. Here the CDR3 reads CASSSVGQGAYEQYF. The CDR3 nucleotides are TGTGCCAGCAGCTCTGTGGGACAGGGAGCCTACGAGCAGTACTTC.

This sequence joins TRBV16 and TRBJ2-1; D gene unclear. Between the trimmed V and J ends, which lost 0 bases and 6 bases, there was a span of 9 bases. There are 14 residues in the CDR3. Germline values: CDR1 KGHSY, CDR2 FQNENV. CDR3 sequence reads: CASSQSSQLNEQFF. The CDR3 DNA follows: TGTGCCAGCAGCCAATCGAGCCAGCTCAATGAGCAGTTCTTC.

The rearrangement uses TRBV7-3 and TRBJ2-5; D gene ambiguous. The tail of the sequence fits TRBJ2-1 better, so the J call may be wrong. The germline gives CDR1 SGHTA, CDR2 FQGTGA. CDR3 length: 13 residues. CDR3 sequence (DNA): TGTGCCAGCAGCTTGTCCGTGGACAATGAGCAGTTCTTC. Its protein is CASSLSVDNEQFF.

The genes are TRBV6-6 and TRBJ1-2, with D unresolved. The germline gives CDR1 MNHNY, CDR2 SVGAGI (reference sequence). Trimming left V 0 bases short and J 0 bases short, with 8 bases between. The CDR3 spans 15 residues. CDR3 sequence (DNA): TGTGCCAGCAGTTACTCCCTGGCAGCTAACTATGGCTACACCTTC. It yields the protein CASSYSLAANYGYTF.

The CDR3 bases are TGCGCCAGCTCCTCTGGAGGTGTGGGGGCCCGGGACTATGGCTACACCTTC. This codes for CASSSGGVGARDYGYTF. The chain has TRBV5-1 and TRBJ1-2; TRBD1 might be the D (6 bases). CDR3 length: 17 residues. V was clipped by 7 bases and J by 3 bases, with 25 bases between them. Germline CDR1 and CDR2: SGHRS and YFSETQ.

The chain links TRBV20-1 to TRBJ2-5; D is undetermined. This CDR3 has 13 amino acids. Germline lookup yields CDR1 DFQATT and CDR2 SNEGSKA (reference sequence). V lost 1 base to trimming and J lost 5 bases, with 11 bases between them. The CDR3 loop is CSARGVDRETQYF. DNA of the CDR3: TGCAGTGCTAGAGGAGTGGACCGGGAGACCCAGTACTTC.